This T cell receptor beta chain was profiled in a study of graft-versus-host responses after intestinal transplantation (dated by TCRdb to the early 2020s). For context, the study as a whole: Multivisceral, liver-intestinal, or isolated intestinal transplants were received by the recipients. Samples from a few later patients were sequenced in-house on an Illumina MiSeq with MiXCR processing rather than by the commercial service. All recipients received anti-thymocyte globulin induction followed by maintenance tacrolimus and steroids for roughly three years. To identify alloreactive clones, pre-transplant mixed lymphocyte reaction products were sequenced and compared with unstimulated pre-transplant donor and recipient T cells. Donor T cell macrochimerism was defined as a peak of at least 4% donor T cells among recipient peripheral blood mononuclear cells. Of the approximately 24 intestinal transplant recipients enrolled in the cohort, one of whom was a retransplant, a few patients without pretransplant specimens were excluded. After intestinal transplantation, graft-versus-host and host-versus-graft alloreactive T cell clones were followed in the graft, circulation and bone marrow using bulk TCR-beta CDR3 sequencing. Overall study outcomes, separate from this receptor: GvH clones were detected in recipient bone marrow, and some appeared earlier in ileal mucosa or blood, consistent with an intestinal mucosal origin. In the allografts of patients with donor T cell macrochimerism, GvH to HvG T cell clonal ratios were high. Early after transplant, peak levels of circulating GvH clones were found to be associated with declines in HvG clones. Conclusions were limited by the relatively low number and heterogeneity of intestinal transplant patients.

The time point label, read with the paper, signifies: cells obtained before transplantation from donor or recipient. CD3+CD4+ and CD3+CD8+ populations were FACS-sorted from unstimulated pre-transplant donor and recipient cells taken from spleen or lymph nodes. From the germline V gene (reference sequence), CDR1 is PRHDT and CDR2 is FYEKMQ. Including the terminal cysteine and phenylalanine, the CDR3 comprises 16 residues. Only the CDR3 portion is preserved as DNA: 48 bases, with reading frame beginning at the first base. Trimming accounts for 2 bases at V and 3 bases at J, while the number of junction bases matched to no gene is 9. Comments on this clone: No cognate antigen has been identified for it. One base away there is no much larger clone; base qualities are not given.

Library construction relied on the immunoSEQ multiplex PCR assay. For most patients, genomic DNA was isolated with the Qiagen DNeasy Blood and Tissue Kit and shipped frozen to Adaptive Biotechnologies for TCR sequencing. High-throughput TCR-beta CDR3 sequencing of genomic DNA from most patients was performed by Adaptive Biotechnologies. The paper's data handling went like this. TCR sequencing data were retrieved from Adaptive's ImmunoSEQ software for roughly 20 patients, whereas a few other patients were processed with MiXCR and VDJtools. CD4 versus CD8 sorting errors were corrected by removing sequences found in both subsets at a frequency ratio below 5:1. CDR3 nucleotide sequences shared between donor and recipient were removed because their origin could not be assigned. Alloreactive clones required at least 2-fold expansion over unstimulated cells and minimum CFSE-low frequency of 0.002% (template counts) or 0.001% (read counts). A clone was considered mappable if detected in the sequenced pre-transplant spleen, lymph node, or MLR CFSE-low populations of the donor or recipient. Cumulative frequency of alloreactive clones was calculated as a percentage of all sequences weighted by copy number. TCRdb holds this immuneACCESS table with in-frame rearrangements only. Some clones are missing; in checked studies, unresolved V genes explain under half, and the rest has no known cause. D and trimming were read from the DNA, whereas the V and J calls and clone size are those reported in that table. The sample records under 75,000 clones, almost 90% of which are singletons. Clones ranked in the top ten supply less than 5% of the sample.

The receptor was isolated from a human donor who was the organ donor for an intestinal transplant. The material sequenced was unstimulated CD8+ T cells sorted from spleen or lymph node cells, taken before transplant. The chain uses TRBV13 and TRBJ1-2, with 7 junctional bases fitting TRBD1. The DNA is as follows: TGTGCCAGCAGCTTATCAGGGACAGTATACGACTATGGCTACACCTTC. Its protein reads: CASSLSGTVYDYGYTF.